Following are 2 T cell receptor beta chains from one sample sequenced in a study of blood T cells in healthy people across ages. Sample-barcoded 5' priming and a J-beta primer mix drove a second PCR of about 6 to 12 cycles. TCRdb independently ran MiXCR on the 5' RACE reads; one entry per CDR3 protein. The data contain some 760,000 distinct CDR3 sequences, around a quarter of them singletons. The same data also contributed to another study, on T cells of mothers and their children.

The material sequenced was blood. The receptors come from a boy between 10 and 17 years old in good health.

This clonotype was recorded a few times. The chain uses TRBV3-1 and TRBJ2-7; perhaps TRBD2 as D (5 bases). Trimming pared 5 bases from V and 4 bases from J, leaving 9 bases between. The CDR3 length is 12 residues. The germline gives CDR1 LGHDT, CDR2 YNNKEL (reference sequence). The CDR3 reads CASSGSVYEQYF. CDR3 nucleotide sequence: TGTGCCAGCAGCGGGAGCGTTTACGAGCAGTACTTC.

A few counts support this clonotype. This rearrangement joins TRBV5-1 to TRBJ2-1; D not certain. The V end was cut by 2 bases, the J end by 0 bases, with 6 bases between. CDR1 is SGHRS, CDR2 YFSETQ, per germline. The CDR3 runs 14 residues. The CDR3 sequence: CASSFTTSYNEQFF. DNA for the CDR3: TGCGCCAGCAGCTTCACAACCTCCTACAATGAGCAGTTCTTC.